This TCR beta chain comes out of a study of blood T cell repertoires in COVID-19. Across the whole study: COVID-19 samples collected from the United States, Italy and Spain covered acute and convalescent phases. T cells, B-cell-depleted T cells, or PBMCs supplied cDNA or gDNA.

Germline V gene lookup returns CDR1 GTSNPN and CDR2 SVGIG (reference sequence). With 0 bases clipped from V and 8 bases from J, the junction kept 10 bases outside the gene matches. The CDR3 has 16 amino acids. Under the authors' procedure: Nucleated cell number was recorded as an estimate derived from reference gene primer amplification. Here immunoSEQ multiplex PCR was the method, and the copy in TCRdb shows in-frame clones only, minus some. The V and J calls and clone size come from that table; D and trimming were worked out from the DNA. The sample holds some 120,000 clones, roughly 86% seen once.

This TCR came from a human donor in a cohort sampled during active COVID-19. The genes are TRBV30 and TRBJ2-1, with TRBD2 matching over 10 bases. What was sequenced was peripheral blood. The CDR3 spells CAWSVPAGGPIYEQFF. The CDR3 DNA follows: TGTGCCTGGAGTGTACCAGCGGGGGGGCCCATCTATGAGCAGTTCTTC.